This paragraph covers one T cell receptor beta chain sequence. Its target is not known. This entry belongs to a study of T cell responses to AZD1222 COVID-19 vaccine. Study-wide results and limits: There were repertoire samples only from the period after the peak T cell response. Across the whole spike, CD4 TCRs peaked at regions 160-218 and 743-854.

Second doses at about 4 or about 12 weeks were pooled. Profiled with immunoSEQ multiplex PCR; TCRdb holds only in-frame clones, not every one. The sample has 120,000 or so clones; around 83% are singletons. The CDR3 covers 13 residues. The V end lost 3 bases, the J end lost 4 bases, and 7 bases lay between the germline ends. Germline CDR1 MDHEN, CDR2 SYDVKM. The V and J genes are TRBV28 and TRBJ1-5; D unresolved. Sequencing used peripheral blood, obtained 28 days after the second AZD1222 dose. This sequence originates from an adult who received the AZD1222 COVID-19 vaccine. The CDR3 DNA reads TGTGCCAGCAGTTTGGCCCGGAATCAGCCCCAGCATTTT. Translating it yields CASSLARNQPQHF.